One T cell receptor beta chain is described in this entry. Its matching antigen is unknown. This record belongs to a study of Ad26.COV2.S vaccination and SARS-CoV-2 variants. Only in-frame clones appear in the TCRdb table, and some are missing; sequencing was by immunoSEQ multiplex PCR. The data show about 350,000 clones, roughly nine tenths seen once. Overall study results and limits: It was reported that spike-specific CD8+ and CD4+ T cell responses were substantially broad after vaccination. Vaccine recipients surpassed placebo recipients in spike-specific TCR breadth.

The CDR3 is made up of 14 amino acids. Germline V gives CDR1 SQVTM, CDR2 ANQGSEA. Trimming at V came to 6 bases and at J to 5 bases, leaving 9 bases not matched to a gene. The receptor comes from a human donor who had recovered from COVID-19. This chain uses TRBV29-1 with TRBJ2-7, with TRBD1 identical over 11 bases. Sequences were derived from peripheral blood, sampled after recovery from COVID-19. This CDR3 reads CSVDWTGGTDEQYF. CDR3 bases: TGCAGCGTAGACTGGACAGGGGGCACAGACGAGCAGTACTTC.